This T cell receptor beta chain was sequenced for a study of shared clonotypes between healthy human individuals. Study observations and caveats: Sampling used blood alone; tissue repertoires probably differ. Genetic and exposure-history diversity was limited by the few donors.

Naive CD45RA+ and memory CD45RA-negative subsets were split from CD4+ cells. The CDR3 consists of 15 residues. The V and J ends lost 5 bases and 1 base respectively, with 13 bases between them. Germline V lookup: CDR1 LNHDA, CDR2 SQIVND (reference sequence). A word on this clone: Antigen: not known.

TCRdb's copy holds only in-frame clones and misses some; the assay was immunoSEQ multiplex PCR. The table has 2 million to 2.5 million clones, more than 90% seen once. The J gene is TRBJ2-3, the V gene TRBV19, with TRBD1 as a possible D gene (6 bases). The TCR sequence derives from a man between 18 and 35 years old in good health. Input material: naive CD4+ T cells sorted from blood. As for subset: CD45RA+ positively selected. CDR3 in amino acids: CASSSSGAGTDTQYF. CDR3 nucleotides: TGTGCCAGTAGTTCCTCAGGGGCCGGCACAGATACGCAGTATTTT.